One and the same sample provided the 18 T cell receptor beta chains below, sequenced in a study of blood T cells in healthy people across ages. Combining a sample-barcoded 5' primer with a J-beta primer mix, a second PCR ran for 7 to 11 cycles. TCRdb called the 5' RACE reads again in MiXCR, with one record for every CDR3 protein. The table shows roughly 800,000 distinct CDR3 sequences, with 20% to 30% occurring only once. These data were also filed under a second study, of T cells of mothers and their children.

The sequenced sample consisted of blood. The receptors shown here come from a boy younger than 18 in good health.

The chain couples TRBV5-1 to TRBJ2-3, with D unclear. The ends were cut back, 2 bases at V and 5 bases at J, with 15 bases in the middle. This CDR3 contains 15 residues. Germline CDR1 and CDR2: SGHRS and YFSETQ. In nucleotides, the CDR3 is TGCGCCAGCAGCTTCGCGACTCCCCCCGGAGATACGCAGTATTTT. This gives the protein CASSFATPPGDTQYF.

This CDR3 reads CASRDRPYQPQHF. The CDR3 nucleotides are TGTGCCAGTAGGGACAGGCCTTATCAGCCCCAGCATTTT. V is TRBV19 and J is TRBJ1-5; TRBD1 matches at 7 bases. Per germline, CDR1 LNHDA and CDR2 SQIVND (reference sequence). CDR3 length: 13 residues. V lost 6 bases to trimming and J lost 5 bases; unmatched junction nucleotides: 4.

This clonotype was observed a handful of times. The rearrangement joins TRBV7-6 to TRBJ2-2, with D perhaps matching TRBD2 (6 bases). The germline V and J ends were trimmed by 1 base and 6 bases, with 15 bases remaining between them. Germline V gene data show CDR1 as SGHVS and CDR2 as FNYEAQ. The CDR3 is 16 amino acids. Here the CDR3 reads CASSLERGGRAGELFF. The CDR3, as DNA: TGTGCCAGCAGCTTAGAGCGTGGAGGGCGGGCCGGGGAGCTGTTTTTT.

This sequence joins TRBV10-3 and TRBJ2-7; the D gene is possibly TRBD1 (5 bases). With 2 bases removed from V and 2 bases from J, the gap between germline ends came to 7 bases. This CDR3 has 13 amino acids. Germline assignment: CDR1 ENHRY and CDR2 SYGVKD. The CDR3 protein is CAISEDSAYEQYF. CDR3 DNA sequence: TGTGCCATCAGTGAGGACAGCGCCTACGAGCAGTACTTC.

The V call is TRBV27, the J call TRBJ2-2, with 10 bases lining up with TRBD1. Per germline, CDR1 MNHEY and CDR2 SMNVEV (reference sequence). This CDR3 contains 15 residues. With V trimmed by 3 bases and J by 4 bases, 2 bases remained unmatched. The CDR3 protein is CASSFRTGGTGELFF. Here the CDR3 DNA reads TGTGCCAGCAGTTTCCGGACAGGGGGCACCGGGGAGCTGTTTTTT.

CDR3 nucleotides: TGTGCCAGCAGCTTGGTTTCGGTGGGCTCCTACGAGCAGTACTTC. Its translation is CASSLVSVGSYEQYF. The gene calls are TRBV5-5 and TRBJ2-7; D call uncertain. The CDR3 runs to 15 residues. The germline CDR1 and CDR2 sequences are SGHKS and YYEKEE (reference sequence). Trimming removed 0 bases at V and 0 bases at J, with 10 bases between.

Details on this clonotype: The junction departs from the called germline gene at one end, perhaps through a read error. The gene calls are TRBV29-1 and TRBJ2-1, with 8 bases lining up with TRBD1. The germline V gene encodes CDR1 SQVTM and CDR2 ANQGSEA. The CDR3 is 13 amino acids. The CDR3 here is CSVAGTGRNQVLF. The CDR3 bases are TGCAGCGTCGCCGGGACAGGCCGTAACCAGGTTCTCTTC.

V gene TRBV12-3 or TRBV12-4 combines with J gene TRBJ2-5; D could derive from TRBD1 or TRBD2 (5 bases each). Gene TRBJ2-7 matches the end of the DNA better, so the J call may be wrong. CDR3 length equals 13 residues. CDR3: CASSRGSGTEQYF. CDR3 nucleotide sequence: TGTGCCAGCAGTCGAGGATCAGGGACCGAGCAGTACTTC.

This clonotype was seen a few times. This CDR3 is CASSPRGYQGTQYF. The DNA of the CDR3 is TGTGCCAGCTCCCCTCGCGGGTACCAGGGGACCCAGTACTTC. V is TRBV27 and J is TRBJ2-5; D is possibly TRBD1 or TRBD2 (5 bases each). Germline V gene sequence: CDR1 MNHEY, CDR2 SMNVEV (reference sequence). This CDR3 spans 14 amino acids. Trimming took off 8 bases at V and 7 bases at J, with 20 bases between the two ends.

This clonotype was recorded a few times. The chain recombines TRBV12-5 with TRBJ2-1; 7 bases are a match to TRBD2. The CDR3 has 14 amino acids. The J segment lost 10 bases and the V segment lost 8 bases, leaving 14 bases of the junction unmatched. Germline CDR1 is LGHNT and CDR2 is FRNRAP. CDR3 sequence (DNA): TGTGCTAGTCGCGGGTCGGGAGGTGGCCCAGAGCAGTTCTTC. It specifies CASRGSGGGPEQFF.

In this sample, this clonotype turned up a few times. The chain combines TRBV27 with TRBJ2-6; D gene ambiguous. This CDR3 has 15 amino acids. The germline V gene encodes CDR1 MNHEY and CDR2 SMNVEV (reference sequence). Trimming took off 4 bases at V and 1 base at J, with 8 bases between the two ends. CDR3 nucleotides: TGTGCCAGCAGTTCAGGCGGTTCTGGGGCCAACGTCCTGACTTTC. Protein sequence: CASSSGGSGANVLTF.

In its sample, this clonotype was seen a few times. This rearrangement joins TRBV4-1 to TRBJ1-2; perhaps TRBD1 as D (6 bases). The CDR3 loop spans 14 amino acids. Trimming pared 5 bases from V and 5 bases from J, leaving 15 bases between. The germline gives CDR1 MGHRA, CDR2 YSYEKL. The CDR3 DNA sequence: TGCGCCAGCAGCGAAACCGACAGGAGGTATGGCTACACCTTC. This gives the protein CASSETDRRYGYTF.

The DNA for the CDR3 is TGTGCCAGCAGCCCCGGCCTCGGGGGGAGGACTGAAGCTTTCTTT. This gives the protein CASSPGLGGRTEAFF. The chain links TRBV13 to TRBJ1-1, with a weak D call TRBD1 (5 bases). This CDR3 has 15 residues. The V gene's germline CDR1 is PRHDT and CDR2 FYEKMQ (reference sequence). Between the trimmed V and J ends, which lost 5 bases and 5 bases, there was a span of 18 bases.

The gene calls are TRBV12-3 or TRBV12-4 and TRBJ2-3; 9 bases are a match to TRBD2. The CDR3 has 17 residues. Trimming at V came to 6 bases and at J to 2 bases, leaving 12 bases not matched to a gene. This CDR3 is CASRHSLAGRNTDTQYF. For the CDR3, the DNA is TGTGCCAGCAGACACAGCCTAGCGGGGCGGAACACAGATACGCAGTATTTT.

The V call is TRBV14, the J call TRBJ2-3; D remains ambiguous. V was clipped by 1 base and J by 2 bases, with 13 bases between them. CDR3 length equals 16 residues. In germline, CDR1 is SGHDN, CDR2 FVKESK. Written as DNA, the CDR3 is TGTGCCAGCAGCCAAGTCGGTAACTTCGCCACAGATACGCAGTATTTT. Its protein product is CASSQVGNFATDTQYF. Combining the CDR3 with reference TRBV14 and TRBJ2-3 gives the whole variable domain EAGVTQFPSHSVIEKGQTVTLRCDPISGHDNLYWYRRVMGKEIKFLLHFVKESKQDESGMPNNRFLAERTGGTYSTLKVQPAELEDSGVYFCASSQVGNFATDTQYFGPGTRLTVL.

This rearrangement joins TRBV24-1 to TRBJ2-1; 10 bases agree with TRBD1. The CDR3 spans 17 residues. The germline gives CDR1 KGHDR, CDR2 SFDVKD. V lost 3 bases to trimming and J lost 7 bases; unmatched junction nucleotides: 11. In nucleotides, the CDR3 is TGTGCCACCAGTGATCCCACCGGGACAGGGGTCAGGAATGAGCAGTTCTTC. This sequence encodes CATSDPTGTGVRNEQFF.

The chain employs TRBV4-1 and TRBJ1-2; D may be TRBD1 (5 bases). This CDR3 has 15 amino acids. The V gene lost 6 bases and the J gene lost 4 bases, with 18 bases spanning the gap. Germline V lookup: CDR1 MGHRA, CDR2 YSYEKL. The CDR3 region has the DNA TGCGCCAGCAGTCACCGGGACGGCGGATCCTATGGCTACACCTTC. It encodes CASSHRDGGSYGYTF.

This sequence joins TRBV30 and TRBJ2-1; 9 bases line up with TRBD1. Gene TRBJ2-7 matches the end of the DNA better, so the J call may be wrong. Germline assignment: CDR1 GTSNPN and CDR2 SVGIG (reference sequence). CDR3 length: 15 amino acids. CDR3 sequence (DNA): TGTGCCTGGAGTGCGCCGGGACAGGGAACCTACGAGCAGTACTTC. This encodes CAWSAPGQGTYEQYF.